The 20 T cell receptor beta chains given below trace back to one sample, sequenced in a study of CD8 T cells in Susac syndrome. After extraction with the RNeasy kit, roughly 0.5 to 1 ug of the RNA was reverse transcribed using random hexamers. MiXCR, applied by TCRdb to the immunoSEQ multiplex PCR reads, yields one record per CDR3 protein. The sample includes fewer than 85,000 distinct CDR3 sequences, just under 95% seen only once; the top ten take 0.3% to 0.4%. The sample was CD8+ T cells from PBMCs. The receptor source for this set is a human donor with multiple sclerosis.

The chain couples TRBV6-6 to TRBJ1-1; D unclear. The CDR3 is 11 residues long. The V end was cut by 11 bases, the J end by 5 bases, with 12 bases between. The V gene's germline CDR1 is MNHNY and CDR2 SVGAGI (reference sequence). CDR3: CACGRETEAFF. The DNA for the CDR3 is TGTGCCTGCGGGCGTGAAACTGAAGCTTTCTTT.

The V call is TRBV13, the J call TRBJ1-6; D uncertain. CDR3 length: 12 amino acids. Between the trimmed V and J ends, which lost 5 bases and 9 bases, there was a span of 8 bases. Per germline, CDR1 PRHDT and CDR2 FYEKMQ (reference sequence). In DNA, the CDR3 is TGTGCCAGCAGCCGTCCCCGTTCACCCCTCCACTTT. Residues: CASSRPRSPLHF.

The rearrangement joins TRBV6-2 or TRBV6-3 to TRBJ2-3; D is unresolved. CDR3 length: 16 residues. Per the germline V gene, CDR1 is MNHEY and CDR2 is SVGEGT. Trimming cost V 2 bases and J 0 bases, with 12 bases left between them. CDR3 bases: TGTGCCAGCAGTTACGCGATGCTGCCGAGCACAGATACGCAGTATTTT. It is translated as CASSYAMLPSTDTQYF.

This clonotype was detected once. The gene calls are TRBV10-3 and TRBJ2-7; tentative D call: TRBD1 (5 bases). V was cut by 2 bases and J by 4 bases, with 12 bases left in between. Germline V gives CDR1 ENHRY, CDR2 SYGVKD. The CDR3 totals 14 residues. In DNA, the CDR3 is TGTGCCATCAGTGAGGACAGTGGGCGATACGAGCAGTACTTC. Protein sequence: CAISEDSGRYEQYF.

This chain connects TRBV4-3 to TRBJ2-3; D gene ambiguous. Trimming shortened V by 3 bases and J by 1 base, and 11 bases separated the two germline ends. Germline V CDR1 and CDR2: LGHNA, YSLEER. The CDR3 length is 15 residues. In DNA, the CDR3 is TGCGCCAGCAGCCACCCGTCGGTGGGCACAGATACGCAGTATTTT. This encodes CASSHPSVGTDTQYF.

This clonotype occurred once. The rearrangement uses TRBV3-1 and TRBJ2-2; D is perhaps TRBD2 (5 bases). This CDR3 has 16 amino acids. In germline, CDR1 is LGHDT, CDR2 YNNKEL (reference sequence). V was trimmed by 4 bases and J by 0 bases, leaving 12 bases between them. The CDR3 loop is CASSPNGRANTGELFF. The CDR3 DNA sequence: TGTGCCAGCAGCCCTAACGGGCGGGCGAACACCGGGGAGCTGTTTTTT.

This sequence joins TRBV2 and TRBJ1-5, with TRBD1 as a possible D gene (5 bases). The CDR3 runs 13 residues. With 5 bases removed from V and 4 bases from J, the gap between germline ends came to 9 bases. Germline-derived CDR1 and CDR2 are SNHLY and FYNNEI. In nucleotides, the CDR3 is TGTGCCAGCAGTTCCGGGGGAAATCAGCCCCAGCATTTT. Amino acids: CASSSGGNQPQHF.

This clonotype was recorded once. The chain combines TRBV12-5 with TRBJ2-2; a weak D match, TRBD2 (6 bases). The V end was cut by 3 bases, the J end by 3 bases, with 14 bases between. The CDR3 has 16 amino acids. CDR1 is LGHNT, CDR2 FRNRAP, per germline. The CDR3 protein is CASGFWLREHTGELFF. CDR3 nucleotide sequence: TGTGCTAGTGGTTTCTGGCTCCGGGAGCACACCGGGGAGCTGTTTTTT.

The CDR3, as DNA: TGTGCCAGCAGTCAAACCGTGGAGCAGTACTTC. As protein: CASSQTVEQYF. The chain combines TRBV12-3 or TRBV12-4 with TRBJ2-7; D is unresolved. Deletions cut 5 bases from V and 7 bases from J, with 9 bases between. This CDR3 is 11 amino acids long.

V usage is TRBV9 and J usage is TRBJ2-7; weak D call: TRBD1 (5 bases). V was clipped by 3 bases and J by 2 bases, with 12 bases between them. CDR1 is SGDLS and CDR2 is YYNGEE in the germline V gene. The length of the CDR3 is 14 residues. The chain's CDR3 is CASSDKDTAYEQYF. In nucleotides, the CDR3 is TGTGCCAGCAGCGACAAGGACACCGCCTACGAGCAGTACTTC.

The rearrangement uses TRBV29-1 and TRBJ1-2; tentative D call: TRBD1 (5 bases). Germline-derived CDR1 and CDR2 are SQVTM and ANQGSEA. The CDR3 totals 15 residues. V shed 6 bases and J shed 3 bases, with 20 bases lying between them. The CDR3 protein is CSVHHTGGGDYGYTF. In nucleotides, the CDR3 is TGCAGCGTGCACCATACGGGGGGAGGGGACTATGGCTACACCTTC.

The genes are TRBV4-1 and TRBJ1-1; D remains unclear. Trimming pared 1 base from V and 1 base from J, leaving 10 bases between. The germline CDR1 and CDR2 sequences are MGHRA and YSYEKL. CDR3 length: 15 amino acids. The DNA of the CDR3 is TGCGCCAGCAGCCAAGGCATGGCGCGGAACACTGAAGCTTTCTTT. Residues: CASSQGMARNTEAFF.

The gene calls are TRBV27 and TRBJ2-2; 10 bases agree with TRBD1. Germline lookup yields CDR1 MNHEY and CDR2 SMNVEV (reference sequence). The CDR3 spans 14 residues. For the CDR3, the DNA is TGTCCCTACACCGGGACAGGGGTTGTCGGGGAGCTGTTTTTT. Amino acids: CPYTGTGVVGELFF.

The chain's CDR3 is CASIGGYNGYTF. In nucleotides, the CDR3 is TGTGCCAGCATAGGGGGGTATAATGGCTACACCTTC. The chain has TRBV6-1 and TRBJ1-2; TRBD1 is a possible D gene (6 bases). Looked up from germline, CDR1 is MNHNS and CDR2 is SASEGT. The germline V and J ends were trimmed by 7 bases and 6 bases, with 12 bases remaining between them. The CDR3 has 12 residues.

The chain recombines TRBV7-2 with TRBJ1-2; D perhaps matches TRBD1 (5 bases). The V end lost 5 bases, the J end lost 4 bases, and 14 bases lay between the germline ends. The CDR3 contains 14 residues. Looked up from germline, CDR1 is SGHTA and CDR2 is FQGNSA. CDR3 residues: CASSPLGQGYGYTF. The CDR3 nucleotides read TGTGCCAGCAGCCCTCTGGGGCAGGGCTATGGCTACACCTTC.

This chain uses TRBV15 with TRBJ2-1; 11 bases map to TRBD2. Germline CDR1 LNHNV, CDR2 YYDKDF (reference sequence). Trimming at V came to 1 base and at J to 4 bases, leaving 9 bases not matched to a gene. This CDR3 spans 18 amino acids. As DNA, the CDR3 is TGTGCCACCAGCAGAGCGCCCGCAACTAGCGGGAGTTACAATGAGCAGTTCTTC. Protein product: CATSRAPATSGSYNEQFF.

The V and J genes are TRBV4-2 and TRBJ2-5, with 12 nucleotides matching TRBD2. J lost 5 bases, V lost 3 bases, and 13 bases had no gene match. In germline, CDR1 is LGHNA, CDR2 YNFKEQ. This CDR3 spans 18 amino acids. CDR3 in DNA: TGTGCCAGCAGCCAGCCCGAAGGACTAGCGGGGAGTCTGGAGACCCAGTACTTC. Translation: CASSQPEGLAGSLETQYF.

The genes are TRBV6-2 or TRBV6-3 and TRBJ2-7; 7 positions match TRBD2. Germline V gene sequence: CDR1 MNHEY, CDR2 SVGEGT. J lost 0 bases, V lost 0 bases, and 2 bases had no gene match. CDR3 length: 15 residues. This CDR3 reads CASSYSRGSSYEQYF. The CDR3 DNA follows: TGTGCCAGCAGTTACTCGCGGGGGAGCTCCTACGAGCAGTACTTC.

In this sample, this clonotype turned up a few times. CDR3 in DNA: TGTGCCAGCAGTCCAGGTTACGAGCAGTACTTC. Translation: CASSPGYEQYF. The chain is built from TRBV2 and TRBJ2-7; D is uncertain. Germline CDR1 is SNHLY and CDR2 is FYNNEI. This CDR3 comprises 11 residues. V was clipped by 5 bases and J by 4 bases, with 6 bases between them.

The chain links TRBV2 to TRBJ2-1; D ambiguous. CDR1 and CDR2 from the germline V gene are SNHLY and FYNNEI. Between the trimmed V and J ends, which lost 0 bases and 10 bases, there was a span of 13 bases. CDR3 length equals 14 residues. The DNA for the CDR3 is TGTGCCAGCAGTGAAGCGAGCAGCCTCAAGGAGCAGTTCTTC. It translates to CASSEASSLKEQFF.